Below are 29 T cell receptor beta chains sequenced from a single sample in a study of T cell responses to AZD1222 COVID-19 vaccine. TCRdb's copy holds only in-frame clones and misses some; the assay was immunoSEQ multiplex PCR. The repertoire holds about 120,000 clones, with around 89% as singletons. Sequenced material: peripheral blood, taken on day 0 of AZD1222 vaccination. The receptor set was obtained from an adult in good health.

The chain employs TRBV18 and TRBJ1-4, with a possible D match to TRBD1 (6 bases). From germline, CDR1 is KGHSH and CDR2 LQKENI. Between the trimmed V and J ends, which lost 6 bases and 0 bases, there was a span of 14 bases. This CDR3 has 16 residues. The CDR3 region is CASSPQGFATNEKLFF. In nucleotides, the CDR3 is TGTGCCAGCTCTCCTCAGGGGTTTGCAACTAATGAAAAACTGTTTTTT.

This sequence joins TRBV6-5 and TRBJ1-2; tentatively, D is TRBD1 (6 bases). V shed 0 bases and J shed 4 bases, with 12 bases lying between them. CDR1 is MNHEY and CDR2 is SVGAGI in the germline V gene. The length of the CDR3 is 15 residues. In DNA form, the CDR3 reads TGTGCCAGCAGTTACTCGACAGGCGGGGTCTATGGCTACACCTTC. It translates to CASSYSTGGVYGYTF.

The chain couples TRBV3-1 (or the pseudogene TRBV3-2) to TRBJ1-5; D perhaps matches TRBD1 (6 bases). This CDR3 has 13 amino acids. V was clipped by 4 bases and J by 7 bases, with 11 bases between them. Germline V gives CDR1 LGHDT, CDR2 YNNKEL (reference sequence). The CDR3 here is CASSPGGGQPQHF. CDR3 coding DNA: TGTGCCAGCAGCCCCGGGGGCGGGCAGCCCCAGCATTTT.

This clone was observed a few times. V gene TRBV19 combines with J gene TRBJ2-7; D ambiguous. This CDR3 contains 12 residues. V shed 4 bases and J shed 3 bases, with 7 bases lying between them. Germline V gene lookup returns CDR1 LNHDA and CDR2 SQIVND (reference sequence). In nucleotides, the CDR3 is TGTGCCAGTAGTACCCCAGGCTACGAGCAGTACTTC. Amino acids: CASSTPGYEQYF.

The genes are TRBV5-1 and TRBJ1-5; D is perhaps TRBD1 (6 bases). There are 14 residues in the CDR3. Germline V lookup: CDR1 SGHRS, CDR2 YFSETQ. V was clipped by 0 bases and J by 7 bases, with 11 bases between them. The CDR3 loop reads CASSLGGGNQPQHF. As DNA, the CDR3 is TGCGCCAGCAGCTTGGGAGGGGGTAACCAGCCCCAGCATTTT.

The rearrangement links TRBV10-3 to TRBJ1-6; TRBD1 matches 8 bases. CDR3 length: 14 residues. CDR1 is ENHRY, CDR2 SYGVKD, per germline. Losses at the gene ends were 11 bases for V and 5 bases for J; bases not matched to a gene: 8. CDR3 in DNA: TGTGCCGGCAGGACAGGGTCGGATAATTCACCCCTCCACTTT. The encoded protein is CAGRTGSDNSPLHF.

In nucleotides, the CDR3 is TGTGCCAGCAGCCAAGTTCAGGGGAGCAATCAGCCCCAGCATTTT. Translation: CASSQVQGSNQPQHF. The chain couples TRBV4-2 to TRBJ1-5, with D tentatively TRBD1 (6 bases). The CDR3 is 15 amino acids. Trimming took 1 base from V and 1 from J, leaving 8 bases between them. Germline V lookup: CDR1 LGHNA, CDR2 YNFKEQ.

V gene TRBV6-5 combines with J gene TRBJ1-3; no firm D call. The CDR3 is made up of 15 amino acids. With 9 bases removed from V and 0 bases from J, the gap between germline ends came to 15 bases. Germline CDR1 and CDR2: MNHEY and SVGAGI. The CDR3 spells CASGFRTDSGNTIYF. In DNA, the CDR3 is TGTGCCAGTGGGTTCAGGACTGACTCTGGAAACACCATATATTTT.

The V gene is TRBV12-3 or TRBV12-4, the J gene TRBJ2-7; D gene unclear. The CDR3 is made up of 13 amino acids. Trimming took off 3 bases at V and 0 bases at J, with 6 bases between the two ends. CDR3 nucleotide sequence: TGTGCCAGCAGTTTCCAAAGCTCCTACGAGCAGTACTTC. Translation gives CASSFQSSYEQYF.

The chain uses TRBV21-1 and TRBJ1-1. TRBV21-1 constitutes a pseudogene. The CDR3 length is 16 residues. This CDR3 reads CASSKESEGAGTEAFF. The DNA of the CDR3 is TGTGCCAGCAGCAAAGAAAGTGAAGGGGCGGGGACTGAAGCTTTCTTT.

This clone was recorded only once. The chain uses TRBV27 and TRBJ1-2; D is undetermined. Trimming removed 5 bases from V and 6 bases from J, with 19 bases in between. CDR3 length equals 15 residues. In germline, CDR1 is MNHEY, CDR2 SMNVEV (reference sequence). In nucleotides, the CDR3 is TGTGCCAGCAGTCACCAAACGGGAGGGAACCATGGCTACACCTTC. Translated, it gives CASSHQTGGNHGYTF.

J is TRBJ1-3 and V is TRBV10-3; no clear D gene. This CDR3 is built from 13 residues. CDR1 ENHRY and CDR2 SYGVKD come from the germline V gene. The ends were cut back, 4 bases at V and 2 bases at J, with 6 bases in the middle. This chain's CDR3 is CAISAGTGNTIYF. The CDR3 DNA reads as TGTGCCATCAGTGCGGGGACTGGAAACACCATATATTTT.

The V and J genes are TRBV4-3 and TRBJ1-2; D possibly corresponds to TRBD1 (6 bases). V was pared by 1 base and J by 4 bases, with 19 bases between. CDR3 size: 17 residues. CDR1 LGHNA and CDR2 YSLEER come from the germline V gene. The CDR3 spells CASSQGWGQGSIYGYTF. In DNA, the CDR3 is TGCGCCAGCAGCCAAGGATGGGGGCAGGGATCCATCTATGGCTACACCTTC.

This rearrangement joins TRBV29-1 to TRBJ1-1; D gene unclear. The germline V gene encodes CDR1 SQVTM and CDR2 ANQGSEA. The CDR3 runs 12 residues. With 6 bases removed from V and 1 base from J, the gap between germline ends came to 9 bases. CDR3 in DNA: TGCAGCGTAAGACGGTGGAACACTGAAGCTTTCTTT. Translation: CSVRRWNTEAFF. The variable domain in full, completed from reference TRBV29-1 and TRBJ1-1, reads SAVISQKPSRDICQRGTSLTIQCQVDSQVTMMFWYRQQPGQSLTLIATANQGSEATYESGFVIDKFPISRPNLTFSTLTVSNMSPEDSSIYLCSVRRWNTEAFFGQGTRLTVV.

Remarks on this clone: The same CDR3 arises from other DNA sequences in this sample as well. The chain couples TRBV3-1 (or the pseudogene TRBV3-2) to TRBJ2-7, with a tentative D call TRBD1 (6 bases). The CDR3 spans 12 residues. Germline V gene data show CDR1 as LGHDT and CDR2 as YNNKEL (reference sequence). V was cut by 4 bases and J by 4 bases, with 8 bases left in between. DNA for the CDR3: TGTGCCAGCAGCCCGCAGGGGTACGAGCAGTACTTC. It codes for CASSPQGYEQYF.

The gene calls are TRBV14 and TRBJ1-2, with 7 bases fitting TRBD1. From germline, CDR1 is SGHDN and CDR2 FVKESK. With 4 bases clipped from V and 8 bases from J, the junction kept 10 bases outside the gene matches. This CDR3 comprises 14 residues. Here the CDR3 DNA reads TGTGCCAGCAGCCTTCGGACAGGCGCTGGGGGCTACACCTTC. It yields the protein CASSLRTGAGGYTF.

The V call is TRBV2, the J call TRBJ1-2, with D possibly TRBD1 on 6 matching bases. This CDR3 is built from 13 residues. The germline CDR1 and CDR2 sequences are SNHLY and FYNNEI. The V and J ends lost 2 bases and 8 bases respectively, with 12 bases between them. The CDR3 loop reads CASSELGARGYTF. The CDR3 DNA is TGTGCCAGCAGTGAATTGGGGGCGCGAGGCTACACCTTC.

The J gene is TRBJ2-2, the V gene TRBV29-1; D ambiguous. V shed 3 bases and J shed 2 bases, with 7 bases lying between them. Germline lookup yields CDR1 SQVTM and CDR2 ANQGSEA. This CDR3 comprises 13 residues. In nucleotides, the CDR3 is TGCAGCGTTGATAGGGAAAACACCGGGGAGCTGTTTTTT. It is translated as CSVDRENTGELFF.

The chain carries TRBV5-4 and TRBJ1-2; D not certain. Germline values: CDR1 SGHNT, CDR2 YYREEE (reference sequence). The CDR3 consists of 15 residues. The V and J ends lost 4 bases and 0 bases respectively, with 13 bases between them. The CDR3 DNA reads TGTGCCAGCAGCGACGGACTGCTAGCTAACTATGGCTACACCTTC. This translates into CASSDGLLANYGYTF.

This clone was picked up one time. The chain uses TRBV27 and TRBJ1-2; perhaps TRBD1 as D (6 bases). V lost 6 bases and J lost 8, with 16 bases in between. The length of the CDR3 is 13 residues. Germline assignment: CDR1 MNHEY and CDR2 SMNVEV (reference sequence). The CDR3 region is CASRGQSRTGYTF. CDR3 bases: TGTGCCAGCAGAGGACAGTCGCGGACCGGCTACACCTTC.

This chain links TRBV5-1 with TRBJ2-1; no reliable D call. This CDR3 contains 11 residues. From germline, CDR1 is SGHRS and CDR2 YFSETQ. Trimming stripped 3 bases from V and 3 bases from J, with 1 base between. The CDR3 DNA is TGCGCCAGCAGCTACTACAATGAGCAGTTCTTC. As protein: CASSYYNEQFF.

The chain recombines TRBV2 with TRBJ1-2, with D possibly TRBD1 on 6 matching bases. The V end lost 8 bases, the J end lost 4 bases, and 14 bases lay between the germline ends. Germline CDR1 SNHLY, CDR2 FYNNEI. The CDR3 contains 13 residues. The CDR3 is CASRRGSGYGYTF. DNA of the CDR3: TGTGCCAGCCGAAGGGGGTCGGGCTATGGCTACACCTTC. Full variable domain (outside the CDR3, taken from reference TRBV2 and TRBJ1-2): EPEVTQTPSHQVTQMGQEVILRCVPISNHLYFYWYRQILGQKVEFLVSFYNNEISEKSEIFDDQFSVERPDGSNFTLKIRSTKLEDSAMYFCASRRGSGYGYTFGSGTRLTVV.

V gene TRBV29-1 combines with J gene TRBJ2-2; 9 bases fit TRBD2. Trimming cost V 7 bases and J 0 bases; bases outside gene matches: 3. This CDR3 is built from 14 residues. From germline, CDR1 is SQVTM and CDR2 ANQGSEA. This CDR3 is CSARGGANTGELFF. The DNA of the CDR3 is TGCAGCGCCCGCGGGGGGGCGAACACCGGGGAGCTGTTTTTT.

CDR3 sequence: CASSPGLATQETQYF. CDR3 in DNA: TGCGCCAGCAGCCCGGGACTAGCGACCCAAGAGACCCAGTACTTC. The chain is built from TRBV5-1 and TRBJ2-5; 10 nucleotides line up with TRBD2. The CDR3 consists of 15 residues. Germline CDR1 SGHRS, CDR2 YFSETQ. After removal of 4 bases from V and 1 base from J, the junction contained 4 bases not matched to a gene. The full variable domain, rest sourced from reference TRBV5-1 and TRBJ2-5, is KAGVTQTPRYLIKTRGQQVTLSCSPISGHRSVSWYQQTPGQGLQFLFEYFSETQRNKGNFPGRFSGRQFSNSRSEMNVSTLELGDSALYLCASSPGLATQETQYFGPGTRLLVL.

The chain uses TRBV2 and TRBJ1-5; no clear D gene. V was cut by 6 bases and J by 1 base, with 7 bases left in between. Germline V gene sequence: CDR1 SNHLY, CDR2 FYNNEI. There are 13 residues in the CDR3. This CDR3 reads CASRFDSNQPQHF. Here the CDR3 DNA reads TGTGCCAGCAGGTTCGACAGCAATCAGCCCCAGCATTTT. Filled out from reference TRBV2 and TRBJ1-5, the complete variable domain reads EPEVTQTPSHQVTQMGQEVILRCVPISNHLYFYWYRQILGQKVEFLVSFYNNEISEKSEIFDDQFSVERPDGSNFTLKIRSTKLEDSAMYFCASRFDSNQPQHFGDGTRLSIL.

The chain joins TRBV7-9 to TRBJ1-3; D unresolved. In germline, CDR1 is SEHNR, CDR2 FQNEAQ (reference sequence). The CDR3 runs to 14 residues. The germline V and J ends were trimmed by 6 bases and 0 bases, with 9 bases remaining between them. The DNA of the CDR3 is TGTGCCAGCAGTCCAACTAGCTCTGGAAACACCATATATTTT. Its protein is CASSPTSSGNTIYF.

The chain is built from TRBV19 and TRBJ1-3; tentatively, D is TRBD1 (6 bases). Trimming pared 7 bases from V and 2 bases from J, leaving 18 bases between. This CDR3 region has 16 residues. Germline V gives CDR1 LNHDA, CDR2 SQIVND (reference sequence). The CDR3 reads CASKKSGDLTGNTIYF. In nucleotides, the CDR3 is TGTGCCAGTAAAAAATCAGGGGATCTAACTGGAAACACCATATATTTT.

The CDR3: CSARDGRGAFF. CDR3 DNA sequence: TGCAGTGCTAGAGATGGCAGGGGTGCTTTCTTT. The rearrangement joins TRBV20-1 to TRBJ1-1; D is perhaps TRBD1 (6 bases). The germline CDR1 and CDR2 sequences are DFQATT and SNEGSKA (reference sequence). CDR3 length: 11 residues. Trimming stripped 0 bases from V and 11 bases from J, with 10 bases between.

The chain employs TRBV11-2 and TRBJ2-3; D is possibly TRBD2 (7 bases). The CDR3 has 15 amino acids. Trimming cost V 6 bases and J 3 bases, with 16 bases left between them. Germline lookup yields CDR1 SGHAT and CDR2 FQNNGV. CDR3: CASRNWGGRTDTQYF. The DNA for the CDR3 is TGTGCCAGCAGGAATTGGGGGGGGCGGACAGATACGCAGTATTTT.